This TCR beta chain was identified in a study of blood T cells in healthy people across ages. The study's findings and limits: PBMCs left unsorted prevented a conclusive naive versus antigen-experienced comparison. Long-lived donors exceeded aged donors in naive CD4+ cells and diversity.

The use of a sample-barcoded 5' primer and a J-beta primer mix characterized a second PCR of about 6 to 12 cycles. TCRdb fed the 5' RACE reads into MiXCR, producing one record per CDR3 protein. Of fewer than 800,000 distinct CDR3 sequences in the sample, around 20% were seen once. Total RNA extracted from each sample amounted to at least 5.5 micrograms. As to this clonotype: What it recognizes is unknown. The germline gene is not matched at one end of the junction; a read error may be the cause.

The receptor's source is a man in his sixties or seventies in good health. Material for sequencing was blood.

CDR3 sequence: CACSQLGEKRADTQYF. The DNA for the CDR3 is TGTGCCTGCAGCCAATTGGGGGAGAAGAGGGCAGATACGCAGTATTTT. The chain uses TRBV3-1 and TRBJ2-3, with D perhaps being TRBD1 or TRBD2 (5 bases each). The CDR3 runs to 16 residues. Germline values: CDR1 LGHDT, CDR2 YNNKEL (reference sequence).